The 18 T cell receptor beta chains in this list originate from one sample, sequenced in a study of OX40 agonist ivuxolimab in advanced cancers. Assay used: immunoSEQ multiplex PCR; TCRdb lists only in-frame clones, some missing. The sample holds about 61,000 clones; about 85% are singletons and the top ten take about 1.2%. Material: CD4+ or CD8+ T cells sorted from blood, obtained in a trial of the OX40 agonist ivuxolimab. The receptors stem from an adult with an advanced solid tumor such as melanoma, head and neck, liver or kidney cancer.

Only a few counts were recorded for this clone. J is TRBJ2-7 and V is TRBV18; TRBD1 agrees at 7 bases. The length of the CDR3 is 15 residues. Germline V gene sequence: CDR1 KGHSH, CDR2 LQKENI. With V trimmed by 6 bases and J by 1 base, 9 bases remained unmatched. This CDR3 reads CASSSPDRLSYEQYF. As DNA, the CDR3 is TGTGCCAGCTCGTCGCCGGACAGGTTATCCTACGAGCAGTACTTC.

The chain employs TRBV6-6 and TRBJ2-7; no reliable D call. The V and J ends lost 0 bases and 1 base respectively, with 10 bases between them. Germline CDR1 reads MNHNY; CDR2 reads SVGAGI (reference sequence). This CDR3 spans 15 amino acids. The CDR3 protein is CASSYSNLGSYEQYF. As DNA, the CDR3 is TGTGCCAGCAGTTACTCGAATCTGGGATCCTACGAGCAGTACTTC.

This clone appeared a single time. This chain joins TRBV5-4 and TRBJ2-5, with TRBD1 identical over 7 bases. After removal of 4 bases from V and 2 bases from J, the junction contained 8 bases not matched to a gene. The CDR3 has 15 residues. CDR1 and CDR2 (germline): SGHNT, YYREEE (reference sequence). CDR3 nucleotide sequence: TGTGCCAGCAGCCCCCTGGGACAGTTTCAAGAGACCCAGTACTTC. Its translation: CASSPLGQFQETQYF.

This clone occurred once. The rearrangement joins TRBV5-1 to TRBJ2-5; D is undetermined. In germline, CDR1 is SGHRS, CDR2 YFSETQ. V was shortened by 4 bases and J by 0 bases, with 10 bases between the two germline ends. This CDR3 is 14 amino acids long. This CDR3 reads CASSPRRNQETQYF. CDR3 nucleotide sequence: TGCGCCAGCAGCCCGCGTCGGAACCAAGAGACCCAGTACTTC.

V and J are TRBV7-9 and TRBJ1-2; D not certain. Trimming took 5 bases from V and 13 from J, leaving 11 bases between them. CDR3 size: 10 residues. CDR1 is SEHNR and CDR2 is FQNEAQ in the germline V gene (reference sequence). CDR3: CASSADWGTF. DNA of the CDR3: TGTGCCAGCAGCGCCGATTGGGGCACCTTC. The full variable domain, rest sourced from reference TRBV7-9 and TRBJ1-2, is DTGVSQNPRHKITKRGQNVTFRCDPISEHNRLYWYRQTLGQGPEFLTYFQNEAQLEKSRLLSDRFSAERPKGSFSTLEIQRTEQGDSAMYLCASSADWGTFGSGTRLTVV.

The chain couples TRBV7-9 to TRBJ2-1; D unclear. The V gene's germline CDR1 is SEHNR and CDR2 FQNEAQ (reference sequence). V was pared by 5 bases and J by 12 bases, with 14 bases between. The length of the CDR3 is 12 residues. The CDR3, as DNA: TGTGCCAGCAGCATTGTTTTCTTAGCGCAGTTCTTC. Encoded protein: CASSIVFLAQFF. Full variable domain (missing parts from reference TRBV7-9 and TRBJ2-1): DTGVSQNPRHKITKRGQNVTFRCDPISEHNRLYWYRQTLGQGPEFLTYFQNEAQLEKSRLLSDRFSAERPKGSFSTLEIQRTEQGDSAMYLCASSIVFLAQFFGPGTRLTVL.

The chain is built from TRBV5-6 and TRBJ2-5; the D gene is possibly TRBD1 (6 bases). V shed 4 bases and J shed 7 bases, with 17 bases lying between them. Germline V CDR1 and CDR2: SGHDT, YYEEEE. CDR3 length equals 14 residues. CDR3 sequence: CASSRETVGGTQYF. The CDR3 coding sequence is TGTGCCAGCAGCAGGGAGACGGTAGGGGGGACCCAGTACTTC.

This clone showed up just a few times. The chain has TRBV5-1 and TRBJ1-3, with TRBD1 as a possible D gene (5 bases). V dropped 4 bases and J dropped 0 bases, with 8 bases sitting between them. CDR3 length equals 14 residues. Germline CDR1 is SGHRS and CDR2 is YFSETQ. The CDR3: CASSPQASGNTIYF. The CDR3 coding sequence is TGCGCCAGCAGCCCACAGGCCTCTGGAAACACCATATATTTT.

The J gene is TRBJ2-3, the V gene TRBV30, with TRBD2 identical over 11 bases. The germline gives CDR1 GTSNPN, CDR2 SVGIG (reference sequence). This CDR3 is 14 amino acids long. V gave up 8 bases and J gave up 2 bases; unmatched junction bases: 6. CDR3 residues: CAGLTSGTTDTQYF. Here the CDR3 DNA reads TGTGCCGGCCTGACTAGCGGGACCACAGATACGCAGTATTTT.

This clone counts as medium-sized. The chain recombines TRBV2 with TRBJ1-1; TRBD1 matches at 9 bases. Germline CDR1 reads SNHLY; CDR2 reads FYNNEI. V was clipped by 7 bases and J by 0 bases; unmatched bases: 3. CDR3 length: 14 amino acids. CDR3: CASIQGALNTEAFF. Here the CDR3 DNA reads TGTGCCAGCATACAGGGGGCATTGAACACTGAAGCTTTCTTT.

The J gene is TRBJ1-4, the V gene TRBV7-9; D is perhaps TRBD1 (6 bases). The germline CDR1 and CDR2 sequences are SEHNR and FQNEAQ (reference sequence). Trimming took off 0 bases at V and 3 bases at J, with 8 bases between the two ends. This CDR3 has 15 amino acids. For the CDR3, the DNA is TGTGCCAGCAGCTTAGCGGGGACACCTAATGAAAAACTGTTTTTT. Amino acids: CASSLAGTPNEKLFF. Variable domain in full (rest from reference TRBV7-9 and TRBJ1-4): DTGVSQNPRHKITKRGQNVTFRCDPISEHNRLYWYRQTLGQGPEFLTYFQNEAQLEKSRLLSDRFSAERPKGSFSTLEIQRTEQGDSAMYLCASSLAGTPNEKLFFGSGTQLSVL.

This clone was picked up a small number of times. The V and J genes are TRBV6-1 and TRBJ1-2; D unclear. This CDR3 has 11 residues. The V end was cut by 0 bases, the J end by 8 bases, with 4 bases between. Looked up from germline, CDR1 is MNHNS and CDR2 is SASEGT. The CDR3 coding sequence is TGTGCCAGCAGTGAAGCGCTGGGCTACACCTTC. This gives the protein CASSEALGYTF.

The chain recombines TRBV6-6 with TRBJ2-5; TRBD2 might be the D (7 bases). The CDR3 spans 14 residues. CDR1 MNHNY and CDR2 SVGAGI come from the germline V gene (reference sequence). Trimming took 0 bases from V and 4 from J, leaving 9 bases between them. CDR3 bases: TGTGCCAGCAGTTACTCAGGGGGGGTAGAGACCCAGTACTTC. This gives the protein CASSYSGGVETQYF.

In nucleotides, the CDR3 is TGCGCCAGCAGCCCGAGAGTAGGGGGCTACGAGCAGTACTTC. It yields the protein CASSPRVGGYEQYF. The chain couples TRBV5-1 to TRBJ2-7; weak D call: TRBD1 (6 bases). The CDR3 spans 14 residues. Germline CDR1 reads SGHRS; CDR2 reads YFSETQ. Trimming removed 4 bases from V and 3 bases from J, with 14 bases in between.

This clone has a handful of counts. The CDR3 reads CASSQKGTGYNEQFF. For the CDR3, the DNA is TGTGCCAGCAGCCAAAAGGGGACAGGTTACAATGAGCAGTTCTTC. This chain links TRBV14 with TRBJ2-1; 8 positions match TRBD1. The CDR3 runs 15 residues. Germline CDR1 is SGHDN and CDR2 is FVKESK. V was pared by 2 bases and J by 4 bases, with 4 bases of the junction left unmatched. Full variable domain (missing parts from reference TRBV14 and TRBJ2-1): EAGVTQFPSHSVIEKGQTVTLRCDPISGHDNLYWYRRVMGKEIKFLLHFVKESKQDESGMPNNRFLAERTGGTYSTLKVQPAELEDSGVYFCASSQKGTGYNEQFFGPGTRLTVL.

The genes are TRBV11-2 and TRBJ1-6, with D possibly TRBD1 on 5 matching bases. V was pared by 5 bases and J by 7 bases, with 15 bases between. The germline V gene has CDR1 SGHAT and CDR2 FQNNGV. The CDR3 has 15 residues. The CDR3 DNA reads TGTGCCAGCAGCCATTACCGGGGACGGAATTCACCCCTCCACTTT. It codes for CASSHYRGRNSPLHF.

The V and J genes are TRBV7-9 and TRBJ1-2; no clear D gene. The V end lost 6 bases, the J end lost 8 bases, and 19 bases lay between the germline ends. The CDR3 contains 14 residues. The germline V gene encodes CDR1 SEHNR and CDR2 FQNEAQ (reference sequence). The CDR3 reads CASSPSGNSRGYTF. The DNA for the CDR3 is TGTGCCAGCAGTCCATCCGGGAATTCTCGGGGCTACACCTTC.

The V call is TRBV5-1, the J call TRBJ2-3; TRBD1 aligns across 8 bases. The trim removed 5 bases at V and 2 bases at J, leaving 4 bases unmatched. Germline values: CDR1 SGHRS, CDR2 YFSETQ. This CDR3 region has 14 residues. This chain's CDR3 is CASSQGAHTDTQYF. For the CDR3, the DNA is TGCGCCAGCAGTCAGGGGGCACACACAGATACGCAGTATTTT.